This T cell receptor beta chain appears in the sequencing data of a study of cytomegalovirus exposure and HLA in healthy donors. Trimming removed 8 bases from V and 2 bases from J; junction bases left unmatched: 2. Germline-derived CDR1 and CDR2 are MNHEY and SVGAGI. There are 12 residues in the CDR3. Study observations and caveats: Solely CMV serostatus was available to characterize immune exposure. Some V segments, TRBV6-2 and TRBV6-3 among them, were indistinguishable and were therefore excluded. Cytomegalovirus-associated TCR beta chains were listed, numbering roughly 150.

PCR used 60 Vbeta primers and 13 Jbeta primers. The assay was immunoSEQ multiplex PCR, and TCRdb's table has in-frame clones only and misses some. Altogether approximately 170,000 clones are present, around four fifths being singletons, with the ten largest covering roughly 9.7%. For this clone: Its specificity is unknown.

The gene calls are TRBV6-5 and TRBJ2-7; 8 nucleotides match TRBD1. Sequenced: PBMCs. This receptor was identified in a man aged 18 to 29 in good health and CMV-seropositive. CDR3 nucleotide sequence: TGTGCCAGCTGGGGACAGGCCTACGAGCAGTACTTC. This gives the protein CASWGQAYEQYF.